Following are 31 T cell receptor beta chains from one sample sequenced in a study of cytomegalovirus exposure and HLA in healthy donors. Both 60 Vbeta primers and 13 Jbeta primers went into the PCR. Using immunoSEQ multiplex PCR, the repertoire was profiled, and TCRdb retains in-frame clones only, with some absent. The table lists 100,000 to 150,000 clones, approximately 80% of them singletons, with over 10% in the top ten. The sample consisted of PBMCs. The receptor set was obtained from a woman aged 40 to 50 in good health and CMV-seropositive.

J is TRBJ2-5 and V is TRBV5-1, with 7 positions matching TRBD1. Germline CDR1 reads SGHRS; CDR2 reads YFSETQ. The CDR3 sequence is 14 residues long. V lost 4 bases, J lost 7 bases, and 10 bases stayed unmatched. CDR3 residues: CASSPGTEFGTQYF. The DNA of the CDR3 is TGCGCCAGCAGCCCCGGGACAGAGTTCGGGACCCAGTACTTC.

As DNA, the CDR3 is TGCGCCAGCAGCCTGGTCGGAGGCGGGAGTGGTGAGCAGTTCTTC. Its translation is CASSLVGGGSGEQFF. This sequence joins TRBV5-1 and TRBJ2-1, with 7 nucleotides matching TRBD2. There are 15 residues in the CDR3. Germline-derived CDR1 and CDR2 are SGHRS and YFSETQ. The trim removed 4 bases at V and 9 bases at J, leaving 13 bases unmatched. Complete variable domain (other parts from reference TRBV5-1 and TRBJ2-1): KAGVTQTPRYLIKTRGQQVTLSCSPISGHRSVSWYQQTPGQGLQFLFEYFSETQRNKGNFPGRFSGRQFSNSRSEMNVSTLELGDSALYLCASSLVGGGSGEQFFGPGTRLTVL.

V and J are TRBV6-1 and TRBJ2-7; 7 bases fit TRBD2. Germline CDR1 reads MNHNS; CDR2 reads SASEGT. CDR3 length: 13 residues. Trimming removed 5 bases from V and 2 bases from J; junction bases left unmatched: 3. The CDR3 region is CASSRRGAYEQYF. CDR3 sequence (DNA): TGTGCCAGCAGTCGTCGGGGGGCCTACGAGCAGTACTTC.

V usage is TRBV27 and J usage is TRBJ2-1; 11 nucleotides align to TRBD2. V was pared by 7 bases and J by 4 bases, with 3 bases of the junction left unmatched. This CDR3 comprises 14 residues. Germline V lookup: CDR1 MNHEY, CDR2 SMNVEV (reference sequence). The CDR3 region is CASKGTSGYNEQFF. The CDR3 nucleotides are TGTGCCAGCAAAGGGACTAGCGGTTACAATGAGCAGTTCTTC.

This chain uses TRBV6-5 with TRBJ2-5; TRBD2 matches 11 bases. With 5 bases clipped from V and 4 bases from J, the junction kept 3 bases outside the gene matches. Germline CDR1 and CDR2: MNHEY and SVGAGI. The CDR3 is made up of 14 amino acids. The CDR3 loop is CASSGTSGRETQYF. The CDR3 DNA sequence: TGTGCCAGCAGTGGAACTAGCGGGAGAGAGACCCAGTACTTC.

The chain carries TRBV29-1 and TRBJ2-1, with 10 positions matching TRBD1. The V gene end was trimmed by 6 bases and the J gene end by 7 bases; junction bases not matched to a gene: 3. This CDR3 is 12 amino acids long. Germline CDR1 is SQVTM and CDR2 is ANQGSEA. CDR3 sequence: CSVRTGGNEQFF. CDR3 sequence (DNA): TGCAGCGTCAGGACAGGGGGGAATGAGCAGTTCTTC.

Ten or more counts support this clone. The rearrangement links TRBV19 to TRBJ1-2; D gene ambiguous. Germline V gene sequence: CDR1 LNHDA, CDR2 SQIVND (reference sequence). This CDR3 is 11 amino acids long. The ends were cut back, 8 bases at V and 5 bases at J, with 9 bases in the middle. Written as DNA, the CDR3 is TGTGCCAGTTCGACTGCTTATGGCTACACCTTC. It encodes CASSTAYGYTF.

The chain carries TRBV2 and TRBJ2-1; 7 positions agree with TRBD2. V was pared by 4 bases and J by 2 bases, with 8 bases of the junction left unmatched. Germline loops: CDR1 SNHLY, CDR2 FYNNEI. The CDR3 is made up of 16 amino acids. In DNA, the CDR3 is TGTGCCAGCAGTGTTTGGCTAGCGGAGCCCTACAATGAGCAGTTCTTC. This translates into CASSVWLAEPYNEQFF.

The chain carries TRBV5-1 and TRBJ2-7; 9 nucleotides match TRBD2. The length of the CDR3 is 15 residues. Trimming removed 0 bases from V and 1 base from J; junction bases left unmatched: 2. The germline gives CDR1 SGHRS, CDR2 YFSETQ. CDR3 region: CASSLAAGGSYEQYF. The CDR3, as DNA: TGCGCCAGCAGCTTGGCAGCGGGAGGATCCTACGAGCAGTACTTC. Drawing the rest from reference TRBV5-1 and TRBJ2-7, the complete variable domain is KAGVTQTPRYLIKTRGQQVTLSCSPISGHRSVSWYQQTPGQGLQFLFEYFSETQRNKGNFPGRFSGRQFSNSRSEMNVSTLELGDSALYLCASSLAAGGSYEQYFGPGTRLTVT.

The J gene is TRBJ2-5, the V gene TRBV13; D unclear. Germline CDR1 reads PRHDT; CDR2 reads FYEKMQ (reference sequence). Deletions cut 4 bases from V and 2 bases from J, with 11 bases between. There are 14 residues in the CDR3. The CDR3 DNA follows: TGTGCCAGCAGCTCAGGACGGCGGCAAGAGACCCAGTACTTC. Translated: CASSSGRRQETQYF.

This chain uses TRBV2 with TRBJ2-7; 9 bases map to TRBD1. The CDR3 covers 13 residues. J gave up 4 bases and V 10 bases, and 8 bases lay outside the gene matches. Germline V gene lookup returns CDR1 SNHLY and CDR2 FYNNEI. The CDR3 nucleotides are TGTGCCACCGGAGGGACAGGGAGGTACGAGCAGTACTTC. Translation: CATGGTGRYEQYF.

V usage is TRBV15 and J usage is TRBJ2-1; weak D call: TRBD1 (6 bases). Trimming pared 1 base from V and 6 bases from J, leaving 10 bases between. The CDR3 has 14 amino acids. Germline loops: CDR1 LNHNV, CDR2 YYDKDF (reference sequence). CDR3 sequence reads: CATSRAGALNEQFF. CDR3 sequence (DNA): TGTGCCACCAGCAGAGCAGGGGCCCTCAATGAGCAGTTCTTC.

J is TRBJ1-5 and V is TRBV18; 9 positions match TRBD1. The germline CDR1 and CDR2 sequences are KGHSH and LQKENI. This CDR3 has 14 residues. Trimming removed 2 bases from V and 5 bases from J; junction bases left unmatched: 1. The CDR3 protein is CASSPGTGHQPQHF. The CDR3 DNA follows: TGTGCCAGCTCACCAGGGACAGGGCATCAGCCCCAGCATTTT.

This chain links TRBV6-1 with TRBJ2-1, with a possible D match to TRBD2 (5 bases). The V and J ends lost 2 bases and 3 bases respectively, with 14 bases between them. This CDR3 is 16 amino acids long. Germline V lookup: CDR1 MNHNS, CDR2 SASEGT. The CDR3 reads CASSELLGLLYNEQFF. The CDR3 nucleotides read TGTGCCAGCAGTGAACTCCTTGGACTTCTCTACAATGAGCAGTTCTTC.

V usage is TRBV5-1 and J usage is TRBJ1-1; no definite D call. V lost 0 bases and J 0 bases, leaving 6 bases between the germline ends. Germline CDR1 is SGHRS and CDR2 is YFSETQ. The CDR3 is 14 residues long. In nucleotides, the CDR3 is TGCGCCAGCAGCTTGGGGCCGATGAACACTGAAGCTTTCTTT. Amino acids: CASSLGPMNTEAFF.

The CDR3 protein is CASSSRDRDFHEQYF. CDR3 coding DNA: TGTGCCAGCAGCTCCCGGGACAGGGATTTCCACGAGCAGTACTTC. The V gene is TRBV5-4, the J gene TRBJ2-7, with 9 bases aligning to TRBD1. V lost 3 bases, J lost 5 bases, and 9 bases stayed unmatched. Looked up from germline, CDR1 is SGHNT and CDR2 is YYREEE (reference sequence). This CDR3 has 15 amino acids.

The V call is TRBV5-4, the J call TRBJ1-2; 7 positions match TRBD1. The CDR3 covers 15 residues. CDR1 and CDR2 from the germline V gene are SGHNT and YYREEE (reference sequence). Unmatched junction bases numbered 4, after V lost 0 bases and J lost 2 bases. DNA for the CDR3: TGTGCCAGCAGCTTGGGACAGGGTGGGAACTATGGCTACACCTTC. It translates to CASSLGQGGNYGYTF.

CDR3 DNA: TGCAGTGCTCACTACGGAAATACGCAGTATTTT. It is translated as CSAHYGNTQYF. This chain uses TRBV20-1 with TRBJ2-3; no reliable D call. With 5 bases removed from V and 7 bases from J, the gap between germline ends came to 10 bases. This CDR3 is built from 11 residues. The germline gives CDR1 DFQATT, CDR2 SNEGSKA (reference sequence).

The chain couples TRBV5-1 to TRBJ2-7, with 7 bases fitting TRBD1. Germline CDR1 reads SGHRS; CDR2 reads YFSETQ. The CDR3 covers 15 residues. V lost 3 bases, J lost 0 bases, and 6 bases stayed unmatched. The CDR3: CASSYLRDSSYEQYF. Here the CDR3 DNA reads TGCGCCAGCAGCTACCTCCGGGACAGCTCCTACGAGCAGTACTTC. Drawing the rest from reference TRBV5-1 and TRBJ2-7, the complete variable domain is KAGVTQTPRYLIKTRGQQVTLSCSPISGHRSVSWYQQTPGQGLQFLFEYFSETQRNKGNFPGRFSGRQFSNSRSEMNVSTLELGDSALYLCASSYLRDSSYEQYFGPGTRLTVT.

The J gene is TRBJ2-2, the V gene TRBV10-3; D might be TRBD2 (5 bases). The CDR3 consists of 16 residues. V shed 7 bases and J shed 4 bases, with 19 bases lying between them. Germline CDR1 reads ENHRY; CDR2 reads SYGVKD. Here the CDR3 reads CAINLEESESTGELFF. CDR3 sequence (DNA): TGTGCCATCAACCTGGAGGAGAGCGAAAGCACCGGGGAGCTGTTTTTT.

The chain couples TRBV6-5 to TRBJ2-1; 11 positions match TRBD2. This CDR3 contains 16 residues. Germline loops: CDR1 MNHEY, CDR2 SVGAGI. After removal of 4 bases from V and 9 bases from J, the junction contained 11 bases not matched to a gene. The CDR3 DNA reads TGTGCCAGCAGTTCTTATAGCGGGAGGGGGGAGGGTGAGCAGTTCTTC. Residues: CASSSYSGRGEGEQFF.

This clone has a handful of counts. The CDR3 coding sequence is TGTGCCAGCGGCGGACATGAAGGGACTAGCGGGAGTTTCTACGAGCAGTACTTC. Translated, it gives CASGGHEGTSGSFYEQYF. The rearrangement links TRBV28 to TRBJ2-7; 14 bases align to TRBD2. V shed 8 bases and J 3 bases; nucleotides not matched to a gene: 15. This CDR3 contains 18 residues. Germline CDR1 MDHEN, CDR2 SYDVKM. Supplemented by reference TRBV28 and TRBJ2-7, the full variable domain reads DVKVTQSSRYLVKRTGEKVFLECVQDMDHENMFWYRQDPGLGLRLIYFSYDVKMKEKGDIPEGYSVSREKKERFSLILESASTNQTSMYLCASGGHEGTSGSFYEQYFGPGTRLTVT.

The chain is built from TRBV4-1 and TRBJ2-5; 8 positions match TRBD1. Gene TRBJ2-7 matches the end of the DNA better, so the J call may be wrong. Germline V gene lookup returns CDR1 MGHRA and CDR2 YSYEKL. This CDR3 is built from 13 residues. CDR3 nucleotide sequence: TGCGCCAGCAGCCAGGACAGGGCCTACGAGCAGTACTTC. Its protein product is CASSQDRAYEQYF.

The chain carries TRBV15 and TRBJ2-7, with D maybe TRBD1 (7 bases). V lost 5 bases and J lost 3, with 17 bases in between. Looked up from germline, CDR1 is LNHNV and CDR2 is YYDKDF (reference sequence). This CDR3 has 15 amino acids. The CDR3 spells CATSSSGAGGYEQYF. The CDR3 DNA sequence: TGTGCCACCAGCTCTTCGGGGGCAGGGGGCTACGAGCAGTACTTC.

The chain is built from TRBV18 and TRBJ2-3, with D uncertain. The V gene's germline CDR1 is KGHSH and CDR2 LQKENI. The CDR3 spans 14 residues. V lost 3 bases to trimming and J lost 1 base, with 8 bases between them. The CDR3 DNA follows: TGTGCCAGCTCACCGAGGCACGGCACAGATACGCAGTATTTT. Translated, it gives CASSPRHGTDTQYF. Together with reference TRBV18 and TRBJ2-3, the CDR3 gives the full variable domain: NAGVMQNPRHLVRRRGQEARLRCSPMKGHSHVYWYRQLPEEGLKFMVYLQKENIIDESGMPKERFSAEFPKEGPSILRIQQVVRGDSAAYFCASSPRHGTDTQYFGPGTRLTVL.

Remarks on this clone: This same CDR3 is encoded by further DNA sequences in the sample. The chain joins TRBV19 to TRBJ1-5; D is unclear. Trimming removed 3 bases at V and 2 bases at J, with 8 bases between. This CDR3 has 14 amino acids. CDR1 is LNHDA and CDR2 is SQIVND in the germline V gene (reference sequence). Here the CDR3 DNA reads TGTGCCAGTAGTATCGTCGGGGGCAATCAGCCCCAGCATTTT. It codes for CASSIVGGNQPQHF. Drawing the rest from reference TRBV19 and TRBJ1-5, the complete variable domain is DGGITQSPKYLFRKEGQNVTLSCEQNLNHDAMYWYRQDPGQGLRLIYYSQIVNDFQKGDIAEGYSVSREKKESFPLTVTSAQKNPTAFYLCASSIVGGNQPQHFGDGTRLSIL.

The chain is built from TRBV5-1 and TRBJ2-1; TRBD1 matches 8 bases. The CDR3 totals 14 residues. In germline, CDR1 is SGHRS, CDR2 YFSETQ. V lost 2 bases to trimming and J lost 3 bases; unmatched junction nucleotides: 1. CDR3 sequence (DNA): TGCGCCAGCAGCTTACAGGGGGACTACAATGAGCAGTTCTTC. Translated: CASSLQGDYNEQFF.

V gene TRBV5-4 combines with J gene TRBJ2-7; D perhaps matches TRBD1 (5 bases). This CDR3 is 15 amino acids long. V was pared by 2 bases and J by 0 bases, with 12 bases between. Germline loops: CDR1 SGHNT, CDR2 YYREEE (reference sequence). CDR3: CASSLIVRVSYEQYF. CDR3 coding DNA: TGTGCCAGCAGCTTAATTGTCAGGGTCTCCTACGAGCAGTACTTC.

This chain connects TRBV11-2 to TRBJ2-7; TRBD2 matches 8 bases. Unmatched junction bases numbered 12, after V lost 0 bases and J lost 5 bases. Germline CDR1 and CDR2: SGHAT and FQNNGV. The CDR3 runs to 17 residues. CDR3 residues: CASSLDLRREGLHEQYF. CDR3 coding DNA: TGTGCCAGCAGCTTAGATCTAAGACGGGAGGGCCTTCACGAGCAGTACTTC. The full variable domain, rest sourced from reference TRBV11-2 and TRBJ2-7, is EAGVAQSPRYKIIEKRQSVAFWCNPISGHATLYWYQQILGQGPKLLIQFQNNGVVDDSQLPKDRFSAERLKGVDSTLKIQPAKLEDSAVYLCASSLDLRREGLHEQYFGPGTRLTVT.

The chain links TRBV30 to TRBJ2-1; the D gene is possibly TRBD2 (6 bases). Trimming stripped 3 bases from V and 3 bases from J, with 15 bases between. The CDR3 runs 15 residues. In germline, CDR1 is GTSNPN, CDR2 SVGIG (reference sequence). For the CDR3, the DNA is TGTGCCTGGAGCTCGAGTAGCGGAGTCTACAATGAGCAGTTCTTC. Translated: CAWSSSSGVYNEQFF.

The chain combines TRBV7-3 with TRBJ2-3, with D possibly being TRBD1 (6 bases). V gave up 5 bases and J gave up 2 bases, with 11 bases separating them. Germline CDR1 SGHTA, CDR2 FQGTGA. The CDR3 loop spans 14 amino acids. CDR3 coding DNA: TGTGCCAGCAGCCGGACAGCCCCCACAGATACGCAGTATTTT. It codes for CASSRTAPTDTQYF.